This T cell receptor beta chain emerged from a study of T cell repertoires in cytomegalovirus infection. Study overall: Through public TCR beta signatures, both CMV infection and matching HLA type were indicated. Findings and caveats of the study: It was HLA-C-restricted CMV-specific TCR beta clonotypes that dominated the response ex vivo. Totalled public TCR beta family frequency picked out people who carried CMV plus the relevant HLA.

TCRdb recomputed calls from the reads with MiXCR, one row per CDR3 protein. The repertoire consists of about 180,000 distinct CDR3 sequences, with 15% to 20% occurring once and the leading ten covering roughly a quarter. In the case of this clonotype: Its antigen is as yet unknown.

Per germline, CDR1 SGHDT and CDR2 YYEEEE. Trimming took 5 bases from V and 3 from J; bases not matched to a gene: 2. The CDR3 covers 14 residues. The sequence was obtained from a human donor in good health (CMV status not recorded). Some clones in this sample may be carry-over from other donors' samples. Sequenced material: CD8+ T cells from PBMCs. The chain carries TRBV5-6 and TRBJ2-1, with 10 bases fitting TRBD1. CDR3 amino acids: CASRTGGDYNEQFF. The DNA for the CDR3 is TGTGCCAGCAGGACAGGGGGCGACTACAATGAGCAGTTCTTC. The full variable domain, in which reference TRBV5-6 and TRBJ2-1 provide the parts outside the CDR3, is DAGVTQSPTHLIKTRGQQVTLRCSPKSGHDTVSWYQQALGQGPQFIFQYYEEEERQRGNFPDRFSGHQFPNYSSELNVNALLLGDSALYLCASRTGGDYNEQFFGPGTRLTVL.